These 29 T cell receptor beta chains share one sample of origin, sequenced in a study of OX40 agonist ivuxolimab in advanced cancers. Generated by immunoSEQ multiplex PCR, the TCRdb table keeps only in-frame clones and is missing some. Of more than 85,000 clones in the sample, approximately 90% were seen once. The sequencing here drew on CD4+ or CD8+ T cells sorted from blood, taken in a trial of the OX40 agonist ivuxolimab. These receptors were collected from an adult with an advanced solid tumor such as melanoma, head and neck, liver or kidney cancer.

The chain carries TRBV19 and TRBJ2-7; 7 positions match TRBD1. The CDR3 contains 16 residues. Germline-derived CDR1 and CDR2 are LNHDA and SQIVND (reference sequence). V was clipped by 3 bases and J by 6 bases; unmatched bases: 14. CDR3 loop: CASSIQHSGTDSEQYF. As DNA, the CDR3 is TGTGCCAGTAGTATTCAGCATTCTGGGACAGATTCCGAGCAGTACTTC.

The chain is built from TRBV13 and TRBJ2-2, with a possible D match to TRBD1 (5 bases). Deletions cut 5 bases from V and 6 bases from J, with 10 bases between. Germline-derived CDR1 and CDR2 are PRHDT and FYEKMQ (reference sequence). This CDR3 region has 13 residues. The CDR3 loop reads CASSPRVSGELFF. Here the CDR3 DNA reads TGTGCCAGCAGCCCCAGGGTCTCCGGGGAGCTGTTTTTT.

V and J are TRBV7-2 and TRBJ2-7, with TRBD1 matching 8 bases. The CDR3 contains 15 residues. In germline, CDR1 is SGHTA, CDR2 FQGNSA. The ends lost 6 bases at V and 2 bases at J; junction bases unmatched: 9. The CDR3 sequence: CASSRSGGSTYEQYF. In DNA form, the CDR3 reads TGTGCCAGCAGTCGTTCAGGGGGCAGCACCTACGAGCAGTACTTC.

This rearrangement joins TRBV7-9 to TRBJ1-1; no definite D call. V was shortened by 3 bases and J by 6 bases, with 8 bases between the two germline ends. CDR1 SEHNR and CDR2 FQNEAQ come from the germline V gene (reference sequence). This CDR3 has 12 residues. The CDR3 region has the DNA TGTGCCAGCAGCTTGTGGGAGGCTGAAGCTTTCTTT. It is translated as CASSLWEAEAFF.

The chain recombines TRBV5-4 with TRBJ2-7, with 9 positions matching TRBD1. The CDR3 contains 15 residues. J lost 3 bases, V lost 4 bases, and 8 bases had no gene match. Germline CDR1 reads SGHNT; CDR2 reads YYREEE (reference sequence). Here the CDR3 reads CASSPPGQGHYEQYF. The CDR3 nucleotides are TGTGCCAGCAGCCCACCGGGACAGGGCCACTACGAGCAGTACTTC.

The rearrangement joins TRBV28 to TRBJ2-7; 10 bases fit TRBD2. This CDR3 is 13 amino acids long. The V gene end was trimmed by 9 bases and the J gene end by 4 bases; junction bases not matched to a gene: 6. Germline V lookup: CDR1 MDHEN, CDR2 SYDVKM. For the CDR3, the DNA is TGTGCCAGTAGAGCGGGAGGGCCGTACGAGCAGTACTTC. This sequence encodes CASRAGGPYEQYF.

The V gene is TRBV7-8, the J gene TRBJ2-3; TRBD1 or TRBD2 may be the D gene (5 bases each). The CDR3 has 18 amino acids. The germline gives CDR1 SGHVS, CDR2 FQNEAQ. V was shortened by 0 bases and J by 3 bases, with 19 bases between the two germline ends. The CDR3 spells CASSLASGDREQTDTQYF. The DNA of the CDR3 is TGTGCCAGCAGCTTAGCTTCTGGGGACCGGGAACAAACAGATACGCAGTATTTT.

The chain links TRBV30 to TRBJ2-2; D is possibly TRBD2 (6 bases). CDR3 length: 16 amino acids. Germline V lookup: CDR1 GTSNPN, CDR2 SVGIG (reference sequence). The ends were cut back, 3 bases at V and 6 bases at J, with 20 bases in the middle. Here the CDR3 reads CAWSVGGRPSSGELFF. Here the CDR3 DNA reads TGTGCCTGGAGCGTCGGGGGACGCCCTAGCTCCGGGGAGCTGTTTTTT.

The genes are TRBV30 and TRBJ1-2; D is unclear. CDR1 is GTSNPN, CDR2 SVGIG, per germline (reference sequence). This CDR3 is 11 amino acids long. Deletions cut 0 bases from V and 8 bases from J, with 7 bases between. CDR3 coding DNA: TGTGCCTGGAGTGTACATAAGGGCTACACCTTC. Its translation is CAWSVHKGYTF.

V gene TRBV4-3 combines with J gene TRBJ1-1; D is perhaps TRBD1 (6 bases). Germline V gives CDR1 LGHNA, CDR2 YSLEER. Trimming took off 1 base at V and 1 base at J, with 13 bases between the two ends. This CDR3 spans 16 amino acids. The DNA for the CDR3 is TGCGCCAGCAGCCAAGTTTGGGGGCTGGGGAACACTGAAGCTTTCTTT. It codes for CASSQVWGLGNTEAFF.

The CDR3 DNA reads TGTGCCAGCAGCGTTCAAAGCTCCTACAATGAGCAGTTCTTC. Protein: CASSVQSSYNEQFF. The chain links TRBV7-2 to TRBJ2-1; D unclear. Trimming shortened V by 5 bases and J by 0 bases, and 8 bases separated the two germline ends. Germline values: CDR1 SGHTA, CDR2 FQGNSA. CDR3 length: 14 residues.

CDR3 amino acids: CASLITGAQNTGELFF. The CDR3 DNA sequence: TGTGCCAGCCTAATCACCGGGGCGCAGAACACCGGGGAGCTGTTTTTT. This chain links TRBV19 with TRBJ2-2; D tentatively fits TRBD1 or TRBD2 (5 bases each). The CDR3 is 16 amino acids. The V end lost 9 bases, the J end lost 1 base, and 18 bases lay between the germline ends. The germline V gene has CDR1 LNHDA and CDR2 SQIVND (reference sequence). Variable domain in full (rest from reference TRBV19 and TRBJ2-2): DGGITQSPKYLFRKEGQNVTLSCEQNLNHDAMYWYRQDPGQGLRLIYYSQIVNDFQKGDIAEGYSVSREKKESFPLTVTSAQKNPTAFYLCASLITGAQNTGELFFGEGSRLTVL.

The CDR3 loop reads CASSHVGANQPQHF. CDR3 nucleotide sequence: TGCGCCAGCAGCCACGTAGGGGCCAATCAGCCCCAGCATTTT. J is TRBJ1-5 and V is TRBV4-3; D is possibly TRBD1 (5 bases). The V and J ends lost 3 bases and 3 bases respectively, with 9 bases between them. Germline CDR1 LGHNA, CDR2 YSLEER. This CDR3 has 14 amino acids.

The count of this clone is one. This chain links TRBV19 with TRBJ2-3; no clear D gene. This CDR3 comprises 14 residues. Deletions cut 4 bases from V and 1 base from J, with 9 bases between. The germline CDR1 and CDR2 sequences are LNHDA and SQIVND (reference sequence). The CDR3 DNA sequence: TGTGCCAGTAGTACTCGGCGTGGCACAGATACGCAGTATTTT. It encodes CASSTRRGTDTQYF.

The gene calls are TRBV27 and TRBJ2-2, with 7 bases aligning to TRBD1. The length of the CDR3 is 15 residues. J was trimmed by 5 bases and V by 3 bases; bases with no gene match: 6. Germline V CDR1 and CDR2: MNHEY, SMNVEV (reference sequence). The CDR3 loop is CASSFGTARTGELFF. CDR3 nucleotide sequence: TGTGCCAGCAGTTTTGGGACAGCGAGGACCGGGGAGCTGTTTTTT.

The V and J genes are TRBV7-9 and TRBJ1-1; 7 nucleotides align to TRBD1. J was trimmed by 2 bases and V by 7 bases; bases with no gene match: 7. The CDR3 has 14 residues. Germline V CDR1 and CDR2: SEHNR, FQNEAQ (reference sequence). Here the CDR3 reads CASTMTGINTEAFF. CDR3 DNA: TGTGCCAGCACCATGACAGGGATCAACACTGAAGCTTTCTTT.

Only one count was recorded for this clone. The rearrangement joins TRBV30 to TRBJ1-1, with D perhaps matching TRBD1 (5 bases). The ends were cut back, 3 bases at V and 10 bases at J, with 18 bases in the middle. Looked up from germline, CDR1 is GTSNPN and CDR2 is SVGIG (reference sequence). This CDR3 region has 13 residues. The CDR3, as DNA: TGTGCCTGGAGCCTCAAGGGCGTGGGGCGAGCTTTCTTT. Its protein product is CAWSLKGVGRAFF.

This sequence joins TRBV30 and TRBJ2-5, with D tentatively TRBD1 (6 bases). Trimming stripped 2 bases from V and 4 bases from J, with 14 bases between. Looked up from germline, CDR1 is GTSNPN and CDR2 is SVGIG (reference sequence). The CDR3 is 14 amino acids. DNA for the CDR3: TGTGCCTGGAGTACAGCAGGGGTAGGAGAGACCCAGTACTTC. It yields the protein CAWSTAGVGETQYF.

The rearrangement joins TRBV28 to TRBJ1-3; TRBD1 matches at 7 bases. The CDR3 covers 14 residues. CDR1 and CDR2 from the germline V gene are MDHEN and SYDVKM. The ends lost 4 bases at V and 5 bases at J; junction bases unmatched: 5. The CDR3 DNA follows: TGTGCCAGCAGTTCCGGGACAGCTAGAAACACCATATATTTT. This translates into CASSSGTARNTIYF.

V is TRBV5-1 and J is TRBJ1-3; D remains unclear. This CDR3 has 15 amino acids. The germline V and J ends were trimmed by 3 bases and 0 bases, with 10 bases remaining between them. Per the germline V gene, CDR1 is SGHRS and CDR2 is YFSETQ. CDR3 region: CASSSGGGSGNTIYF. For the CDR3, the DNA is TGCGCCAGCAGCTCGGGTGGCGGCTCTGGAAACACCATATATTTT.

The chain recombines TRBV11-3 with TRBJ2-3, with 8 bases matching TRBD2. The germline CDR1 and CDR2 sequences are SGHNT and YENEEA. J gave up 4 bases and V 2 bases, and 5 bases lay outside the gene matches. This CDR3 spans 15 amino acids. The CDR3 DNA is TGTGCCAGCAGCTTATTTAGCGGGACACCAGATACGCAGTATTTT. Its protein product is CASSLFSGTPDTQYF.

This clone appeared a single time. The chain couples TRBV5-1 to TRBJ1-6, with D hard to call. Germline V gene sequence: CDR1 SGHRS, CDR2 YFSETQ. The germline V and J ends were trimmed by 0 bases and 6 bases, with 16 bases remaining between them. This CDR3 is 17 amino acids long. CDR3 amino acids: CASSLEAGTDLNSPLHF. In nucleotides, the CDR3 is TGCGCCAGCAGCTTGGAGGCCGGAACGGACCTTAATTCACCCCTCCACTTT.

The chain is built from TRBV19 and TRBJ2-2; 11 bases agree with TRBD1. The germline V gene has CDR1 LNHDA and CDR2 SQIVND (reference sequence). V lost 7 bases, J lost 4 bases, and 5 bases stayed unmatched. This CDR3 has 15 residues. CDR3 nucleotides: TGTGCCAGTACTAGGACAGGGGGCACCACCGGGGAGCTGTTTTTT. It encodes CASTRTGGTTGELFF.

This chain links TRBV7-3 with TRBJ1-2; 7 positions agree with TRBD1. The CDR3 consists of 14 residues. The V gene end was trimmed by 6 bases and the J gene end by 5 bases; junction bases not matched to a gene: 9. Germline lookup yields CDR1 SGHTA and CDR2 FQGTGA. As DNA, the CDR3 is TGTGCCAGCAGGTCCGGGACAGAGAGTTATGGCTACACCTTC. Protein product: CASRSGTESYGYTF.

The chain joins TRBV6-1 to TRBJ2-7; D gene uncertain. Trimming pared 0 bases from V and 3 bases from J, leaving 9 bases between. CDR3 length: 14 amino acids. CDR1 is MNHNS and CDR2 is SASEGT in the germline V gene. CDR3 region: CASSEALPDYEQYF. CDR3 sequence (DNA): TGTGCCAGCAGTGAAGCGCTTCCCGACTACGAGCAGTACTTC.

The V gene is TRBV10-2, the J gene TRBJ2-4; D might be TRBD2 (6 bases). The CDR3 is 16 amino acids. From germline, CDR1 is WSHSY and CDR2 SAAADI. V was trimmed by 7 bases and J by 0 bases, leaving 16 bases between them. The CDR3 region has the DNA TGCGCCAGCACCGGGACTTCGACCATAGCCAAAAACATTCAGTACTTC. It translates to CASTGTSTIAKNIQYF.

V is TRBV5-1 and J is TRBJ1-5, with D hard to call. The CDR3 runs 15 residues. Per germline, CDR1 SGHRS and CDR2 YFSETQ. Trimming left V 0 bases short and J 4 bases short, with 11 bases between. The CDR3 sequence is CASSLDLAANQPQHF. The CDR3 bases are TGCGCCAGCAGCTTGGATTTGGCAGCAAATCAGCCCCAGCATTTT.

The CDR3 DNA is TGCAGTGCTAGAGATTCCGGGGAGCTGTTTTTT. Protein product: CSARDSGELFF. The rearrangement joins TRBV20-1 to TRBJ2-2; D uncertain. Germline V gene lookup returns CDR1 DFQATT and CDR2 SNEGSKA (reference sequence). The V and J ends lost 0 bases and 6 bases respectively, with 2 bases between them. The CDR3 loop spans 11 amino acids.

The chain recombines TRBV6-1 with TRBJ2-3; D perhaps matches TRBD1 (6 bases). The CDR3 extends over 14 amino acids. With 7 bases removed from V and 2 bases from J, the gap between germline ends came to 13 bases. Germline V lookup: CDR1 MNHNS, CDR2 SASEGT. CDR3 protein: CASTLTGNTDTQYF. The DNA for the CDR3 is TGTGCCAGCACCCTTACAGGGAACACAGATACGCAGTATTTT.